What follows is one T cell receptor (beta chain) and its context. Its antigen is unidentified. Germline V CDR1 and CDR2: GTSNPN, SVGIG (reference sequence). The V end lost 2 bases, the J end lost 2 bases, and 9 bases lay between the germline ends. The CDR3 length is 14 residues. The data stem from a study of OX40 agonist ivuxolimab in advanced cancers. Overall study context: One patient with hepatocellular carcinoma and two with cutaneous melanoma, three in all, had partial responses.

Study-level results: Clones of CD4+ and CD8+ blood T cells grew by week 6 at doses of 0.1 to 3.0 mg/kg. The study found that CD8+ T cells averaged more expanded clones than CD4+. Partly responding patients at 0.1-3.0 mg/kg showed some of the smallest clonal expansion.

This table comes from immunoSEQ multiplex PCR, and its TCRdb copy is limited to in-frame clones, with some not included. Here the sample spans over 55,000 clones, around 80% being singletons. The source was CD4+ or CD8+ T cells sorted from blood, collected in a trial of the OX40 agonist ivuxolimab. The receptor was isolated from an adult with an advanced solid tumor such as melanoma, head and neck, liver or kidney cancer. The gene calls are TRBV30 and TRBJ1-4, with D uncertain. In nucleotides, the CDR3 is TGTGCCTGGAGTCTGCGGGAGACTAATGAAAAACTGTTTTTT. Protein product: CAWSLRETNEKLFF. The full variable domain, rest sourced from reference TRBV30 and TRBJ1-4, is SQTIHQWPATLVQPVGSPLSLECTVEGTSNPNLYWYRQAAGRGLQLLFYSVGIGQISSEVPQNLSASRPQDRQFILSSKKLLLSDSGFYLCAWSLRETNEKLFFGSGTQLSVL.